Described below is a single T cell receptor (beta chain) sequence and its context. The data derive from a study of OX40 agonist ivuxolimab in advanced cancers. V dropped 0 bases and J dropped 3; count of bases not matched to a gene: 4. Germline CDR1 is KGHSH and CDR2 is LQKENI. This CDR3 spans 15 amino acids. Data came from immunoSEQ multiplex PCR; TCRdb stores just in-frame clones and leaves some out. The profile covers 70,000 to 95,000 clones, with about 92% appearing a single time and around 0.33% taken by the ten largest. The V and J genes are TRBV18 and TRBJ1-1; 7 bases map to TRBD1. The sequence was obtained from an adult with an advanced solid tumor such as melanoma, head and neck, liver or kidney cancer. The source material was CD4+ or CD8+ T cells sorted from blood, sampled in a trial of the OX40 agonist ivuxolimab. The CDR3 DNA is TGTGCCAGCTCACCACCAACAGGGGTAGACACTGAAGCTTTCTTT. This sequence encodes CASSPPTGVDTEAFF.